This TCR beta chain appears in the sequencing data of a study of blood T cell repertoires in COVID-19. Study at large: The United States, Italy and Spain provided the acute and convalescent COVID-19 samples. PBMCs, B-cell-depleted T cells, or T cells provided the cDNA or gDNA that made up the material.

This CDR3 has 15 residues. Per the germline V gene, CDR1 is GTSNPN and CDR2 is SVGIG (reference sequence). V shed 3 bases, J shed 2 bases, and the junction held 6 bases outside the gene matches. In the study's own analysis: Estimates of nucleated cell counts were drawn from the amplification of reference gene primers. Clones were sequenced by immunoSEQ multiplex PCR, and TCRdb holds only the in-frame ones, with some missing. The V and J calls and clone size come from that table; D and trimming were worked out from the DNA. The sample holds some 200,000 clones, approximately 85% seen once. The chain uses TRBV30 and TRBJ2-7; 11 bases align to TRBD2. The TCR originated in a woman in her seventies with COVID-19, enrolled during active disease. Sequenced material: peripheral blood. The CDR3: CAWRATSGTTYEQYF. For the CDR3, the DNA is TGTGCCTGGAGGGCGACTAGCGGGACAACCTACGAGCAGTACTTC.